This T cell receptor (beta chain) emerged from a study of patients and donors after allogeneic stem cell transplantation. Germline V lookup: CDR1 SQVTM, CDR2 ANQGSEA. V was trimmed by 7 bases and J by 4 bases, leaving 13 bases between them. CDR3 size: 13 residues. From the RT-PCR reads, TCRdb called clonotypes with MiXCR, one entry per CDR3 protein. The sample has approximately 250,000 distinct CDR3 sequences; about 14% are singletons. This clonotype was seen only a few times. The rearrangement joins TRBV29-1 to TRBJ2-2, with unresolved D. The receptor was isolated from a human donor who was either an allogeneic HSCT recipient or a stem cell or donor lymphocyte infusion donor (not recorded which). It is not recorded whose cells these are; they may come from a transplant donor. Input material: blood, either unsorted or a sorted T cell fraction (not recorded which). In DNA, the CDR3 is TGCAGCGCTGGTGAGGTGGGCACCGGGGAGCTGTTTTTT. It translates to CSAGEVGTGELFF.